This T cell receptor (beta chain) was observed in a study of T cell responses to AZD1222 COVID-19 vaccine. Study summary: Recipients boosted at about 4 weeks or about 12 weeks are pooled. Findings of the study overall: The study sampled repertoires only after the peak T cell response. An increase in Spike-specific TCR breadth and depth was observed after two AZD1222 doses. Baseline seropositives among AZD1222 recipients totaled only 5 to 7.

In germline, CDR1 is SGHTA, CDR2 FQGNSA. Trimming cost V 4 bases and J 12 bases; bases outside gene matches: 9. The CDR3 runs to 13 residues. Using immunoSEQ multiplex PCR, the repertoire was profiled, and TCRdb retains in-frame clones only, with some absent. The sample has roughly 91,000 clones; about 90% are singletons. Comment on this clone: What it binds is unknown.

Sample: peripheral blood, taken on day 0 of AZD1222 vaccination. The rearrangement joins TRBV7-2 to TRBJ2-1; 7 nucleotides line up with TRBD1. The clonotype comes from an adult in good health. The CDR3 here is CASSSDLGGGQFF. The DNA for the CDR3 is TGTGCCAGCAGCTCCGACTTAGGGGGCGGGCAGTTCTTC.